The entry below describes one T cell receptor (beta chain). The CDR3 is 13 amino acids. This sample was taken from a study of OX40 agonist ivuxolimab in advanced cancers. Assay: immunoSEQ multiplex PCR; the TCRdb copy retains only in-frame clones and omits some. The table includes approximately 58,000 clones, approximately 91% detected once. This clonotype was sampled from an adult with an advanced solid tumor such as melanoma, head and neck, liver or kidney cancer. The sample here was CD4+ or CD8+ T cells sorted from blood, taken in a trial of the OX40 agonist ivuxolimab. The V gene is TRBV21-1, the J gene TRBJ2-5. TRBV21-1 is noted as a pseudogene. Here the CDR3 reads CASHNTSEETQYF. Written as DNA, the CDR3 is TGTGCCAGCCACAACACTTCCGAGGAGACCCAGTACTTC.